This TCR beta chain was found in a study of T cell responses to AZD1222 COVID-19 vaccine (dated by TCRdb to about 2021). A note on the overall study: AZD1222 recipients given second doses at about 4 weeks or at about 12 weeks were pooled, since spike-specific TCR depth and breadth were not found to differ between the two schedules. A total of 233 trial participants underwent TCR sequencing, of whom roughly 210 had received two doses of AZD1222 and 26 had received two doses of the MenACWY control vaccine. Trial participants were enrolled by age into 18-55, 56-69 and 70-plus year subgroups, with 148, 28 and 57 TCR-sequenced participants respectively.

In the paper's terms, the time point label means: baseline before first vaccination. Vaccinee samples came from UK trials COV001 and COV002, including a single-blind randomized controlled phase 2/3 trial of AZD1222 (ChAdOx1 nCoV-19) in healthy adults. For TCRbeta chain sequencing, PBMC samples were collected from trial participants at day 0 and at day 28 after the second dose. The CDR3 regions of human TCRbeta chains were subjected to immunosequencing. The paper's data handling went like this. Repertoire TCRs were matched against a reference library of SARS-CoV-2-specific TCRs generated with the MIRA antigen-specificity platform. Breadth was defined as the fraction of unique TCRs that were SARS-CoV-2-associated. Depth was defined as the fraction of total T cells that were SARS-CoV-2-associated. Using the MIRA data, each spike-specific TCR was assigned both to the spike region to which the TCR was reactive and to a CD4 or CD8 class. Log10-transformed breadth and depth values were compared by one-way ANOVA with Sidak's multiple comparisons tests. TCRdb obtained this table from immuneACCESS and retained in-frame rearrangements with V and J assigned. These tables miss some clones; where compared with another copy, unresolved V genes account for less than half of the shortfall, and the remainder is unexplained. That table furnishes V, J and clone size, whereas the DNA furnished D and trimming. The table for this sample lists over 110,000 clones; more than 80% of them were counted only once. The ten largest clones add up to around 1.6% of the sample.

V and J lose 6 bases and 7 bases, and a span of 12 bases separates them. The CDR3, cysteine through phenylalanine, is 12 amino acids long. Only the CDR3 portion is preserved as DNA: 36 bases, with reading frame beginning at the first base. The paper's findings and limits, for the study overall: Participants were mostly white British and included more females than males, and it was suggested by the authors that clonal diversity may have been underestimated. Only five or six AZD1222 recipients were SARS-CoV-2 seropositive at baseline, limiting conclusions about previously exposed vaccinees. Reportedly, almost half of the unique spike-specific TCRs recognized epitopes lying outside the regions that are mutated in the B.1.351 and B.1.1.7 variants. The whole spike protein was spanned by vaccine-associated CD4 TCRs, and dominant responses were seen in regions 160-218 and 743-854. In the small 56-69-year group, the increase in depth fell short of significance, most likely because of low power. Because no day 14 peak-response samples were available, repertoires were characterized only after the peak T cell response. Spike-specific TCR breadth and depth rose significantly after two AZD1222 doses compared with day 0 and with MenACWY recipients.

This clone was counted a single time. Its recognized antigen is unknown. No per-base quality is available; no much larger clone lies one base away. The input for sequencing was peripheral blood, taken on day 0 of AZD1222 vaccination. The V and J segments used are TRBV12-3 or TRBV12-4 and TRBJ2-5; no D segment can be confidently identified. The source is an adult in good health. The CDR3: CASRDPGRTQYF. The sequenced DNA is TGTGCCAGCAGGGACCCCGGAAGGACCCAGTACTTC.